This TCR beta chain emerged from a study of graft-versus-host responses after intestinal transplantation. Details on this clone: Antigen: not known.

The study's findings and limits: Peak circulating GvH clone levels tracked with early post-transplant HvG declines. GvH clonotypes were identified within recipient marrow, with a subset emerging first in ileum or blood.

Trimming removed 0 bases from V and 0 bases from J, with 10 bases in between. The CDR3 extends over 15 amino acids. Germline V gives CDR1 SGDLS, CDR2 YYNGEE. Clones were read by immunoSEQ multiplex PCR, and TCRdb kept only the in-frame ones, dropping some. The table includes about 12,000 clones, 84% detected once. This chain connects TRBV9 to TRBJ2-7; D is perhaps TRBD1 (6 bases). This material consisted of PBMCs, taken roughly 290 days after intestinal transplant. This receptor was obtained from a human patient who received an intestinal transplant, so some T cells may come from the graft donor. The CDR3 sequence is CASSVEGDPSYEQYF. The CDR3 coding sequence is TGTGCCAGCAGCGTAGAGGGGGACCCCTCCTACGAGCAGTACTTC. The variable domain in full, with the rest retrieved from reference TRBV9 and TRBJ2-7, is DSGVTQTPKHLITATGQRVTLRCSPRSGDLSVYWYQQSLDQGLQFLIQYYNGEERAKGNILERFSAQQFPDLHSELNLSSLELGDSALYFCASSVEGDPSYEQYFGPGTRLTVT.